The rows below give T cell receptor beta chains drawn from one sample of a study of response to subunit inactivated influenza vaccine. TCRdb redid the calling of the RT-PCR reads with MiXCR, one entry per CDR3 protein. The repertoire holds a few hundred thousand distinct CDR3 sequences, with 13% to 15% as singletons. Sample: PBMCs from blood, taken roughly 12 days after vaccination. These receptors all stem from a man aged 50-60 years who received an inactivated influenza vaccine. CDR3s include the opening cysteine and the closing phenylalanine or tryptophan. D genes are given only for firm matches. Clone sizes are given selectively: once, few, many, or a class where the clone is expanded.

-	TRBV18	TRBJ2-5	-	CASSTTKGFQETQYF	TGTGCCAGCTCAACAACGAAAGGATTCCAAGAGACCCAGTACTTC
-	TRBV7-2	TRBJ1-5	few	CASSLDINQPQHF	TGTGCCAGCAGCCTGGACATCAATCAGCCCCAGCATTTT
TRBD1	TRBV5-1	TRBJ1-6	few	CASSRTGGNESPLHF	TGCGCCAGCAGCCGGACAGGGGGAAATGAATCACCCCTCCACTTT
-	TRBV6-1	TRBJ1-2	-	CATRDGVIYGYTF	TGTGCCACACGGGACGGAGTCATCTATGGCTACACCTTC
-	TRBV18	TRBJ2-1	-	CASSPDGQGQFF	TGTGCCAGCTCACCGGACGGGCAAGGCCAGTTCTTC
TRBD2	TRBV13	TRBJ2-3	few	CASSSFPLLAGVFNLSDTQYF	TGTGCCAGCAGCTCCTTTCCCCTGCTAGCGGGGGTTTTTAATTTGTCAGATACGCAGTATTTT
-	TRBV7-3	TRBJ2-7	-	CASSLPGLATEFYEQYF	TGTGCCAGCAGCTTACCGGGCCTAGCGACCGAATTCTACGAGCAGTACTTC
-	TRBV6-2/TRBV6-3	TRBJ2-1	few	CASSSKTGRVVRNEQFF	TGTGCCAGCAGTTCGAAGACAGGGAGGGTCGTACGCAATGAGCAGTTCTTC
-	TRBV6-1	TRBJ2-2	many	CASTKGDLNTGELFF	TGTGCCAGCACAAAGGGCGACTTGAACACCGGGGAGCTGTTTTTT
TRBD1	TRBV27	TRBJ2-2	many	CASSYRGHTGELFF	TGTGCCAGCAGCTACAGGGGGCACACCGGGGAGCTGTTTTTT
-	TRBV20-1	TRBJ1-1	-	CSASTGRGDSEAFF	TGCAGTGCCTCAACAGGGAGAGGGGATTCTGAAGCTTTCTTT
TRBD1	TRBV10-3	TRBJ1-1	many	CAIRNEGANTEAFF	TGTGCCATCAGGAATGAGGGGGCGAACACTGAAGCTTTCTTT
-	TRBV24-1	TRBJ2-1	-	CATGKRETGYNEQFF	TGTGCCACCGGGAAGAGGGAGACGGGGTACAATGAGCAGTTCTTC
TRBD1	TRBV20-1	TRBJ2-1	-	CSASKGQGANEQFF	TGCAGTGCTAGTAAGGGACAGGGGGCTAATGAGCAGTTCTTC
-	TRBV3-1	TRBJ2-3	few	CASSQEGHLAEFTDTQYF	TGTGCCAGCAGCCAAGAAGGTCACTTGGCGGAGTTCACAGATACGCAGTATTTT